This TCR beta chain was captured by sequencing in a study of post-analysis software for immune sequencing data. About the research overall: Secondary progressive, relapsing-remitting and progressive-relapsing multiple sclerosis were among the included disease courses. Broader study findings: Strong same-batch co-clustering of samples appeared with F measure clustering. There were five or six TRBV segments more frequent in patients than controls, and TRBV5-6, TRBV5-1 and TRBV20-1 were among them.

Included in the TCR beta cDNA libraries were unique molecular identifiers. Each sample of roughly 0.9 to 11 million input T cells yielded roughly 0.5 million cDNA molecules, so each molecule approximated one T cell. TCRdb re-called the PCR reads through MiXCR, storing one row per CDR3 protein. The sample holds 650,000 to 850,000 distinct CDR3 sequences, about half seen once. The CDR3 runs 14 residues. As concerns this clonotype: Its specificity is not known.

This chain uses TRBV12-3 or TRBV12-4 with TRBJ2-4, with 7 bases identical to TRBD1. Matching the DNA end better, TRBJ2-7 makes the J call doubtful. The material sequenced was blood. The clonotype was recovered from a girl under 18 with multiple sclerosis. CDR3 residues: CASSELGQTYEQYF. CDR3 in DNA: TGTGCCAGCAGTGAACTGGGACAGACATACGAGCAGTACTTC.